This record concerns one TCR beta chain sequence. The CDR3 loop spans 10 amino acids. V was clipped by 3 bases and J by 10 bases, with 9 bases between them. The germline CDR1 and CDR2 sequences are DFQATT and SNEGSKA (reference sequence). This sample stems from a study of CD8 T cells in Susac syndrome. About 0.5 to 1 ug RNA was reverse transcribed with random hexamers. Using its own MiXCR run on the immunoSEQ multiplex PCR reads, TCRdb lists one record per CDR3 protein. The repertoire has around 140,000 distinct CDR3 sequences, 65% to 90% of them found once; the top ten carry 0.45% to 0.6%. This clonotype was obtained from a human donor with multiple sclerosis. The material sequenced was CD8+ T cells from PBMCs. The chain couples TRBV20-1 to TRBJ1-1; D gene uncertain. The CDR3 protein is CSASEEGAFF. CDR3 nucleotide sequence: TGCAGTGCTAGTGAGGAGGGAGCTTTCTTT.